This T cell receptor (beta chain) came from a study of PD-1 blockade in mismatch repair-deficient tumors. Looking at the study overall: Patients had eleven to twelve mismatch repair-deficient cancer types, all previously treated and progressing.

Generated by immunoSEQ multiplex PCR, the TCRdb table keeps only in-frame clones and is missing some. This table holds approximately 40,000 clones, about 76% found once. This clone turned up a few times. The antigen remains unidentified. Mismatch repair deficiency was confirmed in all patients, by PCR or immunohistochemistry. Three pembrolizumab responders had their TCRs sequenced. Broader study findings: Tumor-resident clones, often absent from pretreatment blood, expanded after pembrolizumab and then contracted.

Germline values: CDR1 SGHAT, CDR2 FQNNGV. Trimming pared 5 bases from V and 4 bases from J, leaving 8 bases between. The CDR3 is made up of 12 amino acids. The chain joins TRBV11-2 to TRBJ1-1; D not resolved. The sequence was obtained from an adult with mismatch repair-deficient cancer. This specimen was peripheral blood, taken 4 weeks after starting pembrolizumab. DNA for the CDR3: TGTGCCAGCAGCCAGTGGTCCACTGAAGCTTTCTTT. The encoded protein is CASSQWSTEAFF.